This T cell receptor (beta chain) was identified during a study of spatial heterogeneity in lung cancer. Across the study: Sequences of the beta chain were consistently detected in greater numbers than alpha-chain sequences.

This clonotype was seen ten or more times. TCRdb processed the 5' RACE reads anew with MiXCR; each CDR3 protein has one entry. The sample yields around 41,000 distinct CDR3 sequences, under 7.5% seen once. As for time point: sample taken at primary tumor resection. Per germline, CDR1 MNHEY and CDR2 SVGAGI. The CDR3 length is 14 residues. Losses at the gene ends were 6 bases for V and 3 bases for J; bases not matched to a gene: 8. The starting material was PBMCs, obtained at surgery. The gene calls are TRBV6-5 and TRBJ2-7; TRBD1 matches 7 bases. The sequence derives from a female donor with early-stage non-small cell lung cancer. The CDR3 DNA follows: TGTGCCAGCAGACCCCATCAGGGGGACTACGAGCAGTACTTC. Its translation is CASRPHQGDYEQYF.